These T cell receptor beta chains were read from a single sample in a study of T cells in localized non-small cell lung cancer. The protocol was immunoSEQ multiplex PCR, while the TCRdb copy is restricted to in-frame clones and leaves out a portion. The repertoire holds about 2,000 clones, with more than 20% as singletons. The sequenced sample was normal lung tissue next to the tumor, obtained before any cancer treatment. Receptors originate from a male donor older than 55 with stage II lung adenocarcinoma. Both conserved end residues are trimmed from each CDR3.

>TRBV11-3|TRBJ1-5
ASSLGGNNQPQH
>TRBV9|TRBJ1-4
ASSEEGWEKLF
>TRBV19|TRBJ1-4
ASTHPGTGLEKLF
>TRBV14|TRBJ1-1
ASSQETGSEAF
>TRBV9|TRBJ2-4
ASSPQVPGQGGAKNIQY
>TRBV5-1|TRBJ1-2
ASSLEGDGNGYT
>TRBV29-1|TRBJ2-3
SVEDRTSGRTDTQY
>TRBV6-1|TRBJ1-4
ASSEVSGGIEKLF
>TRBV6-8|TRBJ1-1
ASSYSPTGEAF
>TRBV19|TRBJ1-2
ASRPDREVIGYT
>TRBV9|TRBJ2-5
ASSVGFSGRARGETQY
>TRBV19|TRBJ2-3
ASRGQGPGY
>TRBV11-3|TRBJ1-1
ASSLSRGGTEAF
>TRBV15|TRBJ1-2
ATSSYGGSYGYT
>TRBV9|TRBJ2-7
ASSVGIVPYEQY
>TRBV6-8|TRBJ2-5
ASSYDPVETQY
>TRBV5-1|TRBJ1-2
ASSLSQGANYGYT
>TRBV11-3|TRBJ2-7
ASSFTGQSYEQY
>TRBV9|TRBJ1-1
ASSLHGNTEAF
>TRBV19|TRBJ1-5
ASSIKINQPQH
>TRBV14|TRBJ1-4
ASSHLPDSRGMRLF
>TRBV6-8|TRBJ2-3
ASSYSGPDISSTDTQY
>TRBV15|TRBJ1-6
ATSRAAGGDSPLH
>TRBV9|TRBJ2-1
ASNGGTSGISYNEQF
>TRBV6-8|TRBJ2-7
ASSDGTGPYEQY
>TRBV4-1|TRBJ2-7
ASSQDYPGLSYEQY
>TRBV6-8|TRBJ1-2
ASSYVSPRGRAYGYT
>TRBV6-8|TRBJ2-3
ASSPGQGAYTQY
>TRBV9|TRBJ1-1
ASSVDRDTEAF
>TRBV10-1|TRBJ1-2
ASSEARTDGYT
>TRBV6-8|TRBJ2-7
ASSNPTGGFEQY
>TRBV15|TRBJ2-6
ATSRVAASGANVLT
>TRBV9|TRBJ2-4
ASSVAGAGDIQY
>TRBV9|TRBJ1-2
ASSVDGDGLYGYT
>TRBV6-8|TRBJ2-1
ASNEGGVNEQF
>TRBV29-1|TRBJ2-2
SGRQGHTGELF
>TRBV9|TRBJ2-7
ASSVGGGNNEQY
>TRBV28|TRBJ2-3
ASSSPNLGGADIDTQY
>TRBV25-1|TRBJ2-7
ASSLTANYEQY
>TRBV19|TRBJ2-7
ASSPPGTVTYEQY
>TRBV11-3|TRBJ1-1
ASSLRMGGRDTEAF
>TRBV28|TRBJ2-1
ASTTAEVDEQF
>TRBV6-8|TRBJ2-7
AIKLLADSYEQY
>TRBV6-8|TRBJ1-6
ASSYLGPQVPPLH
>TRBV11-3|TRBJ2-6
ASSVLAYYSGANVLT
>TRBV19|TRBJ2-2
ASKQGPANTGELF
>TRBV6-8|TRBJ2-7
ASNRDRVTNEQY
>TRBV28|TRBJ1-1
ASSSSRTANPLKNTEAF
>TRBV28|TRBJ1-2
ASSRQTNGGYT
>TRBV28|TRBJ1-3
ASSFGRDSGNTIY
>TRBV18|TRBJ2-1
ASDHTGGSNEQF
>TRBV6-8|TRBJ2-6
ASRIGVSGANVLT
>TRBV11-3|TRBJ1-1
ASSPWAGVYTEAF